This T cell receptor (beta chain) stems from a study of identical twins. TCRdb recomputed calls from the 5' RACE reads with MiXCR, one row per CDR3 protein. The data contain 150,000 or so distinct CDR3 sequences, around 3.6% of them singletons. This clonotype was seen at least ten times. What it binds is unknown. With 2 bases clipped from V and 9 bases from J, the junction kept 7 bases outside the gene matches. Germline V gene data show CDR1 as GTSNPN and CDR2 as SVGIG (reference sequence). The CDR3 runs to 13 residues. Study-level findings and limits: Those out-of-frame alpha sequences shared by twins showed an excess of low generation probability.

Sequencing was performed on memory T cells sorted from blood. The chain combines TRBV30 with TRBJ2-1; TRBD2 agrees at 7 bases. The clonotype originates from a young man in good health. The CDR3 DNA reads as TGTGCCTGGAGTATGGCGGGAGTGGGTGAGCAGTTCTTC. The encoded protein is CAWSMAGVGEQFF.